This T cell receptor beta chain appears in the sequencing data of a study of OX40 agonist ivuxolimab in advanced cancers. In terms of the full investigation: The costimulatory receptor OX40 (CD134) was targeted by ivuxolimab, a fully human IgG2 agonistic monoclonal antibody. Intravenous ivuxolimab was administered to patients every 2 weeks at six dose levels: 0.01, 0.1, 0.3, 1.5, 3 and 10 mg/kg. Of the approximately 50 dose-escalation patients, hepatocellular carcinoma was present in approximately 20, melanoma in some 15, renal cell carcinoma in 9 and head and neck cancer in 9. In the dose-escalation cohort, approximately 82% of patients were male, and the mean age was around 60 years with a range of roughly 23 to 79. Patients were allowed to have had prior anti-PD-1, anti-PD-L1 or anti-CTLA-4 therapy, and more than 30% of the dose-escalation patients had previously received checkpoint inhibitors. Partial responses occurred in three dose-escalation patients, of whom one had hepatocellular carcinoma and two had cutaneous melanoma. Peripheral TCRbeta sequencing was intended to test whether TCR sequence diversity was altered and clonal T-cell expansion was caused by ivuxolimab. The paper covers the monotherapy dose-escalation part of the phase I ivuxolimab trial, which included N of about 56 patients. Summary of the overall study and its limitations: Which antigens the clonally expanded peripheral T cells were specific for was not determined. Low levels of normalized T-cell clonal expansion were also seen in some nonresponding patients. At doses from 0.1 to 3.0 mg/kg, clonal expansion was seen in both CD4+ and CD8+ blood T cells between baseline and week 6. In partial responders in the 0.1-3.0 mg/kg groups, normalized peripheral clonal expansion was found to be among the lowest, especially among CD8+ T cells. After ivuxolimab, expanded clones were on average more numerous among CD8+ T cells than among CD4+ T cells.

Patients with a history of autoimmune disease or receiving systemic immunosuppression were excluded from the trial. Peripheral blood for TCR sequencing was collected from all dose cohorts at baseline, on cycle 4 day 1, and on cycle 7 day 1. Samples were obtained from an open-label, multicenter, first-in-human phase I dose-escalation trial of ivuxolimab. The trial enrolled adults with locally advanced or metastatic head and neck squamous cell, hepatocellular, melanoma or renal cell carcinoma. Before TCR sequencing, CD4+ T cells and CD8+ T cells were sorted from peripheral blood as separate populations. The CDR3, cysteine through phenylalanine, is 18 amino acids long. Kept here is only the CDR3 DNA, which spans 54 bases and is read in frame from base 1. CDR1 SEHNR and CDR2 FQNEAQ are derived from the germline V gene (reference sequence). V is cut back by 5 bases and J by 1 base, with 10 bases in the junction unmatched.

For sequencing of the TCRbeta CDR3 region, genomic DNA was extracted from the sorted cells. TCRbeta CDR3 regions were sequenced using the immunoSEQ Assay. TCRdb holds this immuneACCESS table with in-frame rearrangements only. Some clones are missing; in checked studies, unresolved V genes explain under half, and the rest has no known cause. This sample has about 86,000 clones in its table, and around 90% of those were observed once. The ten top clones hold roughly 9.3% of the sample. About this clone itself: Its cognate antigen has yet to be identified. Base qualities were left out, and no much larger clone turns up one base away.

Sequences were derived from CD4+ or CD8+ T cells sorted from blood, sampled in a trial of the OX40 agonist ivuxolimab. In this chain, TRBV7-9 is recombined with TRBJ2-1, and 11 bases in between align with TRBD2. The receptor was derived from an adult with an advanced solid tumor such as melanoma, head and neck, liver or kidney cancer. The DNA is as follows: TGTGCCAGCAGCGCCAATCCAGGGACTAGCGGATCCTACAATGAGCAGTTCTTC. Translated, this is CASSANPGTSGSYNEQFF.